This T cell receptor (beta chain) is drawn from a study of T cell responses to AZD1222 COVID-19 vaccine. Sequencing was performed with immunoSEQ multiplex PCR; in TCRdb, only in-frame clones are kept and a portion is missing. The table records 100,000 to 150,000 clones, around 91% of them present only once. This CDR3 has 14 amino acids. Trimming pared 9 bases from V and 0 bases from J, leaving 12 bases between. Looked up from germline, CDR1 is MNHNY and CDR2 is SVGAGI (reference sequence). Study results and limitations: Repertoires were obtained only post-peak T cell response.

Of note for this clone: No antigen is known for it.

The V gene is TRBV6-6, the J gene TRBJ2-1; D is possibly TRBD1 (5 bases). Material: peripheral blood, obtained on day 0 of MenACWY control vaccination. The clonotype originates from an adult in good health. CDR3 sequence: CASEPTGSYNEQFF. The CDR3 DNA reads as TGTGCCAGTGAACCAACAGGCTCCTACAATGAGCAGTTCTTC.